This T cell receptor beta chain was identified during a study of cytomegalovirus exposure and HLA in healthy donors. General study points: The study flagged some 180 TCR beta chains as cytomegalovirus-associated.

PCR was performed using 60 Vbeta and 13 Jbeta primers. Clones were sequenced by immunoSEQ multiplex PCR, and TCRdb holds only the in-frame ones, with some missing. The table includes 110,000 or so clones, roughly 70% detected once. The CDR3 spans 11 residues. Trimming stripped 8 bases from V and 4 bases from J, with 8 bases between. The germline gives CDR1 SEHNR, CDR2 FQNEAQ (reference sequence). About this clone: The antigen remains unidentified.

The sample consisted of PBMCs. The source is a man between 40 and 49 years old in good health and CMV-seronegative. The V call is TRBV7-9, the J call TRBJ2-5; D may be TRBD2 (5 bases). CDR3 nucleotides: TGTGCCAGCCTAGAGGGAGAGACCCAGTACTTC. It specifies CASLEGETQYF.